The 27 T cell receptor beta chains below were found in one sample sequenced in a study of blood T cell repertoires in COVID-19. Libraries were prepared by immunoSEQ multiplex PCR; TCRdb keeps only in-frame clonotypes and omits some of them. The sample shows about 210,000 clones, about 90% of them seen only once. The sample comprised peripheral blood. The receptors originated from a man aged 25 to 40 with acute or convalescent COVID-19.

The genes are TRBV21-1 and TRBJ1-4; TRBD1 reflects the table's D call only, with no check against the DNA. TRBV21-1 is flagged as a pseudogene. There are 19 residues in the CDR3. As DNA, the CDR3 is TGTGCCAGCAGCAACCCCCTCATAGGGGGCTCGTCAACTAATGAAAAACTGTTTTTT. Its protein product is CASSNPLIGGSSTNEKLFF.

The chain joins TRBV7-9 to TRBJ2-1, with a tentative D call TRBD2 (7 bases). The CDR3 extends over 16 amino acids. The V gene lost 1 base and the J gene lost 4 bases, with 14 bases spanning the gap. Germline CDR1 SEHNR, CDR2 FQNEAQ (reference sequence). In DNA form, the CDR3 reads TGTGCCAGCAGCTTAGGGGCGGGGGCACCTTACAATGAGCAGTTCTTC. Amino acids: CASSLGAGAPYNEQFF.

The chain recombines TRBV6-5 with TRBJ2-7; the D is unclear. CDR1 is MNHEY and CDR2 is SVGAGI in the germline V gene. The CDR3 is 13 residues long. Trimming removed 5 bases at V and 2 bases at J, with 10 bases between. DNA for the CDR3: TGTGCCAGCAGTATAGCCACTCCCTACGAGCAGTACTTC. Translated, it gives CASSIATPYEQYF.

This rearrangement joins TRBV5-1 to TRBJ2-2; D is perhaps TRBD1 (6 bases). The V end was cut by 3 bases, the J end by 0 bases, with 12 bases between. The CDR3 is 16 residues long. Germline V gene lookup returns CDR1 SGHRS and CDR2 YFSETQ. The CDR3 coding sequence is TGCGCCAGCAGCTCGGCCGGGACAACGAACACCGGGGAGCTGTTTTTT. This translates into CASSSAGTTNTGELFF.

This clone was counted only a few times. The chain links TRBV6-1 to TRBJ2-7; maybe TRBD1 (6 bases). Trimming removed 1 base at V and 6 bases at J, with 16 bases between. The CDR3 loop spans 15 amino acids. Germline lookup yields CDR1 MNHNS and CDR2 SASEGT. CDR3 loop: CASSEGAGAVSEQYF. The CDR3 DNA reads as TGTGCCAGCAGTGAAGGGGCAGGGGCTGTGTCCGAGCAGTACTTC.

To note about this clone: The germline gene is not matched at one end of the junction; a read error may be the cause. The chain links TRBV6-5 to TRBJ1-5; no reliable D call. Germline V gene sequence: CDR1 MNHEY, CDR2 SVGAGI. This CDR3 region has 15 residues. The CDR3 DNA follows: TGTGCCAGCAGAGACGTCTCAGACCTGAGTCAGGCCCAGCATTTT. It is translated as CASRDVSDLSQAQHF.

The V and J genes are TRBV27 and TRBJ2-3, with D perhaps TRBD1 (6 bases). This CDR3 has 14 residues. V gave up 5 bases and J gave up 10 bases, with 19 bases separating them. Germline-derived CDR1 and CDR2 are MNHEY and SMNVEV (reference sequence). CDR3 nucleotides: TGTGCCAGCAGTCGGCCCGTGGACAGTGAGTCGCAGTATTTT. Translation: CASSRPVDSESQYF.

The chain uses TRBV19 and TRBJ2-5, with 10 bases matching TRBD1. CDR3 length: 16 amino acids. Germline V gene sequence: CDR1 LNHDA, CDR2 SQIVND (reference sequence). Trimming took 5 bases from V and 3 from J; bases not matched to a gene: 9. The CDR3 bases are TGTGCCAGTAGTCAGCGAGGACAGGGGGTAGAAGAGACCCAGTACTTC. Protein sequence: CASSQRGQGVEETQYF.

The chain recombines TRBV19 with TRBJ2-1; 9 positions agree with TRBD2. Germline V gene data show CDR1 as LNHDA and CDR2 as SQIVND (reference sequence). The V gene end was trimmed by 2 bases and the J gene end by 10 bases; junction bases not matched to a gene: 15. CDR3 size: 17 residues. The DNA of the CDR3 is TGTGCCAGTAGTATAACAAGCGGGGGGACATCCGAGGAGGAGCAGTTCTTC. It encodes CASSITSGGTSEEEQFF.

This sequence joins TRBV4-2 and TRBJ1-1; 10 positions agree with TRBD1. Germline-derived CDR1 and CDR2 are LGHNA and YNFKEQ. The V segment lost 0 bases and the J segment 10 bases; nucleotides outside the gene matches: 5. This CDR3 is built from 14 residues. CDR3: CASSQDGQGVGAFF. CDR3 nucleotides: TGTGCCAGCAGCCAAGACGGACAGGGGGTTGGAGCTTTCTTT.

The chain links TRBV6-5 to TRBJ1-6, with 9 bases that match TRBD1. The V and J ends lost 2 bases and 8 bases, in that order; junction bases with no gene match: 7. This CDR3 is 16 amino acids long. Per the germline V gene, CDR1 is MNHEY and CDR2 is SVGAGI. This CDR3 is CASSYDIRQGDSPLHF. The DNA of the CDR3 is TGTGCCAGCAGTTACGATATTCGACAGGGGGATTCACCCCTCCACTTT.

The CDR3 coding sequence is TGTGCCAGCAACCAAGAGCCCTATGGCTACACCTTC. Residues: CASNQEPYGYTF. The genes are TRBV2 and TRBJ1-2; no definite D call. Trimming cost V 7 bases and J 4 bases, with 10 bases left between them. This CDR3 comprises 12 residues. Germline CDR1 is SNHLY and CDR2 is FYNNEI.

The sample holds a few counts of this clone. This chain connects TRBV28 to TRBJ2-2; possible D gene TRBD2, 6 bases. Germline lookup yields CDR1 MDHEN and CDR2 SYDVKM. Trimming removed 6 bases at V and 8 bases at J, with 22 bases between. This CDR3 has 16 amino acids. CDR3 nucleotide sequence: TGTGCCAGCAGCCCTGCGGGGCGGGTAGGAATTGGGGAGCTGTTTTTT. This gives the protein CASSPAGRVGIGELFF.

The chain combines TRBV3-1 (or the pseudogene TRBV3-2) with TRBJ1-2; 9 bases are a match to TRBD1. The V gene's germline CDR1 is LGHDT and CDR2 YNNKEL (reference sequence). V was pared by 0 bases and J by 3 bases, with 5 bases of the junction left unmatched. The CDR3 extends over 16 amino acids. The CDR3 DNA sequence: TGTGCCAGCAGCCAAGAGGGGGACAGGGCTGACTATGGCTACACCTTC. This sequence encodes CASSQEGDRADYGYTF.

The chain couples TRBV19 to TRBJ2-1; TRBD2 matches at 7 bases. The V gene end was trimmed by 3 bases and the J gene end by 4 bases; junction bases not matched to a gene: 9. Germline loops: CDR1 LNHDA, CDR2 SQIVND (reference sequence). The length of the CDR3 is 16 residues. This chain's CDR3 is CASSITASGSYNEQFF. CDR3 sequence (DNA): TGTGCCAGTAGTATTACTGCTAGCGGCTCTTACAATGAGCAGTTCTTC.

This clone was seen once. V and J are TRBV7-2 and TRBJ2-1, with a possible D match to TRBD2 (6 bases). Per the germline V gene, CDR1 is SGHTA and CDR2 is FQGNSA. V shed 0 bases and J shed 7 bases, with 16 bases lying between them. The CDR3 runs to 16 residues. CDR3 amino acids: CASSLAAGTFGNEQFF. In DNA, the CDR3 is TGTGCCAGCAGCTTAGCGGCAGGGACTTTCGGGAATGAGCAGTTCTTC.

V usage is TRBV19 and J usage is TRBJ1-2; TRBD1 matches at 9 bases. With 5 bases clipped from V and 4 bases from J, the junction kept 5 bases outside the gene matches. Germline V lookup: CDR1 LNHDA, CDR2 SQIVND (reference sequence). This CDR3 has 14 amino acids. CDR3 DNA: TGTGCCAGTAGTTCGGACAGGGGTGGCTATGGCTACACCTTC. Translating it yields CASSSDRGGYGYTF.

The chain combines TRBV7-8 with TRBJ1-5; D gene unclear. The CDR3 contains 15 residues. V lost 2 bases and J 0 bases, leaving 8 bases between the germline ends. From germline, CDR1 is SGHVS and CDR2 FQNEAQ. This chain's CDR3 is CASSLSRYSNQPQHF. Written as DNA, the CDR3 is TGTGCCAGCAGCTTATCCCGCTATAGCAATCAGCCCCAGCATTTT. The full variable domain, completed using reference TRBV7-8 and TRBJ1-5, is GAGVSQSPRYKVAKRGQDVALRCDPISGHVSLFWYQQALGQGPEFLTYFQNEAQLDKSGLPSDRFFAERPEGSVSTLKIQRTQQEDSAVYLCASSLSRYSNQPQHFGDGTRLSIL.

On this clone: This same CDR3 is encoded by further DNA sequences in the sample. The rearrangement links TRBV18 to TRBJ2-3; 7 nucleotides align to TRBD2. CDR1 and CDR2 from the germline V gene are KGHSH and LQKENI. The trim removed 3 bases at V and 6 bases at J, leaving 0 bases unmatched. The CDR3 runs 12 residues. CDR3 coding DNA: TGTGCCAGCTCACCTAGCGGGGATACGCAGTATTTT. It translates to CASSPSGDTQYF.

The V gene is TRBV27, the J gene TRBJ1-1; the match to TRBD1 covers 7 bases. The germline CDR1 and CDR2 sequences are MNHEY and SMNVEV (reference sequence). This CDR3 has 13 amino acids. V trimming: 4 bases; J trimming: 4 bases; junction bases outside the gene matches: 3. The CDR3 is CASSWSGGTEAFF. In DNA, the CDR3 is TGTGCCAGCAGTTGGTCAGGGGGCACTGAAGCTTTCTTT.

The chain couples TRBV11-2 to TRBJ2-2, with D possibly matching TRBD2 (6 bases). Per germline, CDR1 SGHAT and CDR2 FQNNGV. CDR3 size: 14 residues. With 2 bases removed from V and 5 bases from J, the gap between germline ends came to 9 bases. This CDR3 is CASSLWRGTGELFF. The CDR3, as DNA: TGTGCCAGCAGCTTATGGCGGGGAACCGGGGAGCTGTTTTTT. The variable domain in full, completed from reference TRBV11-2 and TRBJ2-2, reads EAGVAQSPRYKIIEKRQSVAFWCNPISGHATLYWYQQILGQGPKLLIQFQNNGVVDDSQLPKDRFSAERLKGVDSTLKIQPAKLEDSAVYLCASSLWRGTGELFFGEGSRLTVL.

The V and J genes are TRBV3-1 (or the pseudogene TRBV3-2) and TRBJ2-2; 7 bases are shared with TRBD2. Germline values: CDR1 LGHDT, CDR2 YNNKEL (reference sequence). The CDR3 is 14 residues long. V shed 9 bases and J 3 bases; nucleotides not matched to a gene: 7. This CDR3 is CASHEAGDTGELFF. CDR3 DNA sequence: TGTGCCAGTCACGAGGCGGGGGACACCGGGGAGCTGTTTTTT.

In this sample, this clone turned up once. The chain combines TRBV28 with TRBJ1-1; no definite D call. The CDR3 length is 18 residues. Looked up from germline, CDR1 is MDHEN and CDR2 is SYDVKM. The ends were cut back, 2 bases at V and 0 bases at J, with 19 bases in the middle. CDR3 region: CASSLIRYLNPLNTEAFF. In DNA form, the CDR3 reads TGTGCCAGCAGTTTAATTAGATACTTGAACCCCCTGAACACTGAAGCTTTCTTT.

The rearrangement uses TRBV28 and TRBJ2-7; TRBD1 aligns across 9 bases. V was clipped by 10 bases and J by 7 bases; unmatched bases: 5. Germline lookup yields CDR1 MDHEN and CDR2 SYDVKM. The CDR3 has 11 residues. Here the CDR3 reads CATNRGREQYF. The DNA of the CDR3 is TGTGCCACCAACAGGGGGCGAGAGCAGTACTTC.

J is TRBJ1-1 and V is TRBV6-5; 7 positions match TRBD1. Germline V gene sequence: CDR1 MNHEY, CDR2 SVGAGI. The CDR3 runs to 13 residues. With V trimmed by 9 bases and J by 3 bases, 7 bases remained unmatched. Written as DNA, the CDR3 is TGTGCCAGTGCCCGCAGGGGGGACACTGAAGCTTTCTTT. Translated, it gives CASARRGDTEAFF.

CDR3 residues: CASSLNRGTAFF. For the CDR3, the DNA is TGTGCCAGCAGCTTAAACCGAGGTACAGCTTTCTTT. This sequence joins TRBV7-3 and TRBJ1-1; no clear D gene. Germline assignment: CDR1 SGHTA and CDR2 FQGTGA. CDR3 length: 12 residues. Deletions cut 1 base from V and 10 bases from J, with 10 bases between.

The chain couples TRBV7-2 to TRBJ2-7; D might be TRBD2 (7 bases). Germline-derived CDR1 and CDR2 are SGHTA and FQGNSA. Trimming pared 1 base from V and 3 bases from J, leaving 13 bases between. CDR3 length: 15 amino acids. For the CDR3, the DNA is TGTGCCAGCAGCTTAGGCGGGGGCGGTATCTACGAGCAGTACTTC. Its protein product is CASSLGGGGIYEQYF. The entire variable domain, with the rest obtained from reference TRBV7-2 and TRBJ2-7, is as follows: GAGVSQSPSNKVTEKGKDVELRCDPISGHTALYWYRQSLGQGLEFLIYFQGNSAPDKSGLPSDRFSAERTGGSVSTLTIQRTQQEDSAVYLCASSLGGGGIYEQYFGPGTRLTVT.